Many counts were recorded for the clone carrying this TCR beta chain. The antigen remains undetermined. The data derive from a study of tumor-infiltrating lymphocytes in primary liver carcinoma. Study findings and constraints: Tumor-adjacent and tumor-blood pairs displayed less overlap than did pairs of tumor regions.

J gave up 9 bases and V 2 bases, and 7 bases lay outside the gene matches. Germline CDR1 reads ENHRY; CDR2 reads SYGVKD. This CDR3 comprises 14 residues. Germline DNA was also extracted, while the blood RNA originated from unsorted whole blood. TCR beta cDNA was prepared out of around 460 ng total RNA by means of a constant-region primer. Three nested multiplex PCR rounds, a slightly modified ARM-PCR method, built the TCR beta libraries. Running around 10 cycles apiece, the first two PCR rounds relied on TRBV1-TRBV30 forward primers together with a C-beta reverse primer. TCRdb re-called the multiplex PCR reads with MiXCR, one entry per CDR3 protein. Among 300,000 to 400,000 distinct CDR3 sequences listed, less than 75% were seen once.

This TCR was sampled from a man aged 40-55 years with primary liver carcinoma and hepatitis B virus infection. The specimen sequenced was peripheral blood. This chain uses TRBV10-3 with TRBJ2-1, with 7 bases aligning to TRBD2. The CDR3 bases are TGTGCCATCAGTGAGAGGGAGGGCCTTATTGAGCAGTTCTTC. Translation gives CAISEREGLIEQFF.